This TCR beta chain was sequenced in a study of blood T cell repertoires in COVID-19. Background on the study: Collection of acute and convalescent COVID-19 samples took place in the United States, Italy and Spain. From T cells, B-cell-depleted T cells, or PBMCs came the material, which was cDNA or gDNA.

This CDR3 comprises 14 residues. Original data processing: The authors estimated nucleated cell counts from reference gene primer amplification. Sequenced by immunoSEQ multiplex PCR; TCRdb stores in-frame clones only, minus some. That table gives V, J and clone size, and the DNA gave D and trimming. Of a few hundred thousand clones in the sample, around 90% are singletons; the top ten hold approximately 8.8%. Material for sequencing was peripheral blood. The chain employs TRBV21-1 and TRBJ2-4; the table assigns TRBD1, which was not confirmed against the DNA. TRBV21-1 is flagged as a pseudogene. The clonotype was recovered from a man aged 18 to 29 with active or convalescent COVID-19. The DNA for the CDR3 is TGTGCCAGTCGACACCCAATAGCCAAAAACATTCAGTACTTC. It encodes CASRHPIAKNIQYF.